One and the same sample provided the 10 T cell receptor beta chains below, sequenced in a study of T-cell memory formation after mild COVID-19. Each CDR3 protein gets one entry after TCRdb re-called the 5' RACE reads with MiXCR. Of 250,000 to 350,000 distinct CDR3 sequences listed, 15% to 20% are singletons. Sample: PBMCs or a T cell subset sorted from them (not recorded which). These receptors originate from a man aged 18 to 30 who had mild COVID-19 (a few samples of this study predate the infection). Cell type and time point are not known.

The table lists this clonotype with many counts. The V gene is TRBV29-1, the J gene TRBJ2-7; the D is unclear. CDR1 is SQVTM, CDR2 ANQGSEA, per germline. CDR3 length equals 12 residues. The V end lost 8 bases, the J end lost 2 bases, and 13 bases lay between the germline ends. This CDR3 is CSFSTTAYEQYF. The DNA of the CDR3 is TGCAGCTTCTCGACCACCGCCTACGAGCAGTACTTC.

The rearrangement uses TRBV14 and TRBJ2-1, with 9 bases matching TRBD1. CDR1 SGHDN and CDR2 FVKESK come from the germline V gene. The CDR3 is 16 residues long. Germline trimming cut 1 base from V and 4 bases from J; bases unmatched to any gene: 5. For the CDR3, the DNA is TGTGCCAGCAGCCAAGTAGACAGGGGGTTTTACAATGAGCAGTTCTTC. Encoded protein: CASSQVDRGFYNEQFF.

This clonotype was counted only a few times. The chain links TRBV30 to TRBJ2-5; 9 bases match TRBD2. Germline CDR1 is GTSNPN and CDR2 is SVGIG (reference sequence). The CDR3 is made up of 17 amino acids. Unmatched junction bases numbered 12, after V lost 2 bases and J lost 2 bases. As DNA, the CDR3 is TGTGCCTGGAGTCCCTCCTTGCGGGGGGGCAGACAAGAGACCCAGTACTTC. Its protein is CAWSPSLRGGRQETQYF.

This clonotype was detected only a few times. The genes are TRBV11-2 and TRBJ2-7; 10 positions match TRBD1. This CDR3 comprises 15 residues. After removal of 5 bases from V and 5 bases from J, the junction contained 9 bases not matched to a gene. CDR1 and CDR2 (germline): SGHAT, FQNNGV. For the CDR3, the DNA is TGTGCCAGCAGCATCCCAGGGGACAGGGGACACGAGCAGTACTTC. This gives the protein CASSIPGDRGHEQYF. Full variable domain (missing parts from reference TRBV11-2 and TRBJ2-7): EAGVAQSPRYKIIEKRQSVAFWCNPISGHATLYWYQQILGQGPKLLIQFQNNGVVDDSQLPKDRFSAERLKGVDSTLKIQPAKLEDSAVYLCASSIPGDRGHEQYFGPGTRLTVT.

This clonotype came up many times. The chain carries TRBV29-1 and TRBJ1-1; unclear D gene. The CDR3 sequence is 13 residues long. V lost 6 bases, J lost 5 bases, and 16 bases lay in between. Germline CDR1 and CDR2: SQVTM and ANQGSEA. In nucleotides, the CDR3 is TGCAGCGTCCTAGGACCCGGAGGAACTGAAGCTTTCTTT. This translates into CSVLGPGGTEAFF.

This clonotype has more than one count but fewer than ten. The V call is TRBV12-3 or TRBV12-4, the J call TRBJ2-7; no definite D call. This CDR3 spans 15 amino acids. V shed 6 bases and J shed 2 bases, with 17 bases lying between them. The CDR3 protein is CASSSVGQSAYEQYF. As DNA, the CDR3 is TGTGCCAGCAGCTCCGTGGGCCAGTCCGCCTACGAGCAGTACTTC.

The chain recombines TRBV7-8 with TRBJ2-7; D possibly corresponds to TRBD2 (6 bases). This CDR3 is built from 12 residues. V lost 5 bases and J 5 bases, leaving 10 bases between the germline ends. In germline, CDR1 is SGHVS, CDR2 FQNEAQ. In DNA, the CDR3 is TGTGCCAGCAGCCCGACGGGGGACGAGCAGTACGTC. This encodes CASSPTGDEQYV.

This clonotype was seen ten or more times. The CDR3 reads CASSRLTSGVTDTQYF. The CDR3 region has the DNA TGTGCCAGCAGTCGGCTGACTAGCGGAGTCACAGATACGCAGTATTTT. J is TRBJ2-3 and V is TRBV6-5, with 9 bases matching TRBD2. CDR1 MNHEY and CDR2 SVGAGI come from the germline V gene. CDR3 length equals 16 residues. J was trimmed by 2 bases and V by 5 bases; bases with no gene match: 8.

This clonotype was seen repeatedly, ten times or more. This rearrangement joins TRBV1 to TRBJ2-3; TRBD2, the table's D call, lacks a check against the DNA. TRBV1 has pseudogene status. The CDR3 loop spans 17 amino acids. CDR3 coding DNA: TGCACCAGCAGCGTAGGGACTAGCGGGGGGCAGACAGATACGCAGTATTTT. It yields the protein CTSSVGTSGGQTDTQYF.

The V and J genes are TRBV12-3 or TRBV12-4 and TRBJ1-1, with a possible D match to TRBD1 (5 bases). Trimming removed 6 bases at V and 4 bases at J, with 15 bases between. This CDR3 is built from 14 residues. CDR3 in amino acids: CASRSGGWVTEAFF. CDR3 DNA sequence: TGTGCCAGCAGAAGCGGGGGATGGGTCACTGAAGCTTTCTTT.